This TCR beta chain was profiled in a study of cytomegalovirus exposure and HLA in healthy donors (TCRdb year 2017). Notes on the research overall: A later analysis indicated that the 100 to 150 validation repertoires were generated on the platform also employed for the approximately 700 repertoires of the first cohort. The aim of the study was to test whether cataloging public T cell receptors could identify signatures of past pathogen exposure. A separate validation cohort of more than 100 different subjects was used in addition to the roughly 700-subject first cohort. The study combined high-throughput TCR immunosequencing, statistical association of individual TCRs with disease status, and machine learning to predict cytomegalovirus infection status. Overall results and qualifications from the work: In both the original and validation cohorts, the classifier was reported to diagnose cytomegalovirus status with high specificity and sensitivity. The validation cohort had no HLA typing available for a later analysis, so co-occurrence within that cohort was assessed over all 120 or so repertoires. The authors suggested that the approach could potentially be generalized to other disease states and immunological phenotypes. In the study, approximately 160 TCR beta chains were listed as associated with cytomegalovirus. In vitro tests confirmed that a few of the cytomegalovirus-associated TCR beta chains recognize cytomegalovirus antigens. A later analysis found that TCRs clustered in the first cohort also tended to co-occur in the approximately 120 validation repertoires, with 94% of cluster scores above 0. While some public TCRs were present in many individuals, most TCR sequences turned up only very rarely across donors.

Unmatched junction bases come to 6, with V trimmed by 7 bases and J by 7 bases. The CDR3, cysteine through phenylalanine, is 14 amino acids long. Only the CDR3 part of the read is kept: 42 bases, read in frame from the first base. Via the germline V gene, CDR1 is SNHLY and CDR2 FYNNEI. The library was made by the immunoSEQ multiplex PCR assay. The paper's data handling went like this. A statistical classification framework was built for diagnosing cytomegalovirus status from the catalog of TCR beta chain sequences. The table comes from immuneACCESS by way of TCRdb, which keeps in-frame sequences with V and J called. Part of the clones is missing from these tables; in studies checked, under half for an unresolved V gene and the rest for unknown reasons. Clonal size and the V and J genes are those of that table, whereas D and trimming came from the DNA. This sample gives about 160,000 clones in total; roughly nine tenths of them show up just once. The ten biggest clones cover around 3.8% of the sample.

The donors were included in the validation cohort of some 120 subjects, a group kept apart from the roughly 700-subject first cohort. Turning to this clone: Its recognized antigen is unknown. The input lacks base qualities; no much larger clone sits a single base away.

Sequenced material: PBMCs. The chain employs TRBV2 and TRBJ2-1, with TRBD2 matching 11 junction bases. The TCR comes from a man between 18 and 35 years old in good health and CMV-seropositive. The CDR3 loop reads CASTIAGGVNEQFF. The sequenced DNA is TGTGCCAGCACGATAGCGGGAGGGGTGAATGAGCAGTTCTTC.